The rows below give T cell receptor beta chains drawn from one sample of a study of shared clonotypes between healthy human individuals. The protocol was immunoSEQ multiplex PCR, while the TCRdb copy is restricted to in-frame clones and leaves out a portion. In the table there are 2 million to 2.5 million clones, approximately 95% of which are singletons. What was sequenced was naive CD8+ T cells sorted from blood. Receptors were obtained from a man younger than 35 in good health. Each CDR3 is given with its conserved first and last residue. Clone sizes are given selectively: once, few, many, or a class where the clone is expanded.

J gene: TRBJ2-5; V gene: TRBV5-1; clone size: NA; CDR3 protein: CASGWTGGNQETQYF
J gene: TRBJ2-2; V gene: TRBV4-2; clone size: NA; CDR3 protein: CASSRGTEGTGELFF
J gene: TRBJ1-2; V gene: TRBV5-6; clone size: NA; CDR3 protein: CASSQTGSEYYGYTF
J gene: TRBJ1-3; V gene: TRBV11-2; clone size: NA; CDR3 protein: CASSLVAFYSGNTIYF
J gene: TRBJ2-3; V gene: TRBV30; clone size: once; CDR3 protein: CAWSVGTSGSDTQYF
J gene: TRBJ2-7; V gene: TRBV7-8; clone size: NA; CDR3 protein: CASSLAGYTYEQYF
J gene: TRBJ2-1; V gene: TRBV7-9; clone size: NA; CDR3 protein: CASSSIRVYNEQFF
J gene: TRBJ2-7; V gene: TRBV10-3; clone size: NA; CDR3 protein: CAISDVPGGQTGYEQYF
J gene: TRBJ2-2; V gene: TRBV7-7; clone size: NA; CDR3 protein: CASSLVQTGELFF
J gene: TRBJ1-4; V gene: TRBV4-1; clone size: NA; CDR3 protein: CASSQEPVPAEKLFF
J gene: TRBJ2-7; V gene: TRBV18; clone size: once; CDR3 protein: CASSLDSYEQYF
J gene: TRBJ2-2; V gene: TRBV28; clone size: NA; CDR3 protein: CASSLQGNTGELFF
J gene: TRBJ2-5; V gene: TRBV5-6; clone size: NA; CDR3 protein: CASSEAPGLQETQYF
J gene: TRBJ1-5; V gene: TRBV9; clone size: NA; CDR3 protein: CASSVGGYSNQPQHF
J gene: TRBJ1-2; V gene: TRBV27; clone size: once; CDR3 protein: CASSPSMGEANYGYTF
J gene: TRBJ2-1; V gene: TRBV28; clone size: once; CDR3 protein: CASSLYTGSSYNEQFF
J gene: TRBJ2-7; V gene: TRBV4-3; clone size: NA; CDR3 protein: CASSQEGLAGETYEQYF
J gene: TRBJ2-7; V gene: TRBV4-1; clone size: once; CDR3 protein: CASSQEAGRQGVHEQYF
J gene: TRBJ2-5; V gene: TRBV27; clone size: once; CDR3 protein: CASGYLGGVGETQYF
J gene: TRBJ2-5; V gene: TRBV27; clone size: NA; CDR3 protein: CASSLGPLETQYF
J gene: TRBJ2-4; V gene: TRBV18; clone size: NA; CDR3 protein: CASSLGRNIQYF
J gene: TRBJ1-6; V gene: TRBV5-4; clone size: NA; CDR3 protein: CASSSAGGGSPLHF
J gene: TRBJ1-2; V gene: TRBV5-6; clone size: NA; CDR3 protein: CASSLMTEGHGYTF
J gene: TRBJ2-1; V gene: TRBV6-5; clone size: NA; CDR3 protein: CASSYGAGANEQFF
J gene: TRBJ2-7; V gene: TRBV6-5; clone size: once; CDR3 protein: CASTSGTGGWDEQYF
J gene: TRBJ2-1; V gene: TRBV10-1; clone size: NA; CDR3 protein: CASSELSGNEQFF
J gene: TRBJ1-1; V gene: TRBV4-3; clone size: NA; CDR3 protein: CASSQGARTGLSEAFF
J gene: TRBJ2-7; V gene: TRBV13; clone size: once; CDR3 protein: CASSLETRAGKPYEQYF
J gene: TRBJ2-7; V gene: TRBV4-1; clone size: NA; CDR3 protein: CASSQSISPSYEQYF